This T cell receptor (beta chain) comes out of a study of regulatory T cells after allogeneic stem cell transplantation (dated by TCRdb to the late 2010s). At the level of the whole study: Patients were divided into groups based on whether acute graft-versus-host disease developed within 100 days of stem cell transplantation. Fluorescence-activated cell sorting was used to isolate CD4+CD25+CD127- regulatory T cells from patient PBMCs. Conventional CD4+ T cells defined as CD4+CD25+/-CD127+ were also sorted and TCR-sequenced for comparison in the study. The study compared the regulatory T-cell TCR repertoire after allogeneic stem cell transplantation between patients with and without acute graft-versus-host disease. Broad study findings and their caveats: A less diverse, more focused regulatory T-cell TCR repertoire was observed in patients without graft-versus-host disease than in patients with the disease. Because the patient sample size was small, the findings needed to be validated in a larger cohort. No significant difference in conventional CD4+ T-cell repertoire diversity was found between patients with and without graft-versus-host disease. No regulatory T-cell clones were found in all patients, and the number of sorted cells showed no significant correlation with the inverse Simpson index. In non-GvHD patients, the top 10 regulatory T-cell clones took up a significantly larger share of the repertoire, which suggests expansion of presumably allo-specific protective clones.

Concerning this clonotype: This clone's antigen is unknown. Within one base of it there is no much larger clone, and no base qualities were kept.

CDR1 LGHNA and CDR2 YSLEER were looked up in the germline V gene. The CDR3, cysteine through phenylalanine, is 19 amino acids long. The DNA shown is the 57-base CDR3, in frame from base 1. V is cut back by 4 bases and J by 2 bases, with 12 bases in the junction unmatched. The run used an Illumina MiSeq. After the RNA was reverse transcribed with the SMARTer RACE cDNA Amplification kit, the TCR beta CDR3 region was amplified. The RNeasy Mini Kit was used to extract RNA from the sorted cells. TCR beta amplicons were sequenced using Illumina paired-end sequencing. From the authors' description of their analysis: MiXCR, VDJtools and the tcR R package were the tools used to analyze the TCR repertoire. The inverse Simpson index served to quantify diversity, and clones were sorted into rare, small, medium or expanded bins based on their proportion of the repertoire. TCRdb cleaned the public reads at Q25 with fastp, built clones with MiXCR and kept in-frame beta chains. Rows matching on CDR3 protein sequence are summarized as one entry with the most common DNA and genes. The authors' filters were not applied to this entry. The sample yields around 400 distinct CDR3 sequences; roughly 21% were counted once. The ten largest clonotypes hold about 20% of the sample.

Explained via the paper, the time point label denotes: 30 days after allogeneic hematopoietic stem cell transplantation. At 30 days after allogeneic hematopoietic stem cell transplantation, peripheral blood mononuclear cells were collected from the patients. This receptor was obtained from a human patient who had an allogeneic stem cell transplant, so the T cells may come from the graft donor. Sequences were derived from sorted CD4+ T cells from blood (whether regulatory or conventional is not recorded), sampled 30 days after allogeneic stem cell transplant. The rearrangement joined TRBV4-3 to TRBJ2-1, with TRBD2 identical over 12 junction bases. In nucleotides, the sequence is TGCGCCAGCAGCCCAGGGCTAGCGGGAGGGAGCGAACCCTACAATGAGCAGTTCTTC. This yields the protein CASSPGLAGGSEPYNEQFF.